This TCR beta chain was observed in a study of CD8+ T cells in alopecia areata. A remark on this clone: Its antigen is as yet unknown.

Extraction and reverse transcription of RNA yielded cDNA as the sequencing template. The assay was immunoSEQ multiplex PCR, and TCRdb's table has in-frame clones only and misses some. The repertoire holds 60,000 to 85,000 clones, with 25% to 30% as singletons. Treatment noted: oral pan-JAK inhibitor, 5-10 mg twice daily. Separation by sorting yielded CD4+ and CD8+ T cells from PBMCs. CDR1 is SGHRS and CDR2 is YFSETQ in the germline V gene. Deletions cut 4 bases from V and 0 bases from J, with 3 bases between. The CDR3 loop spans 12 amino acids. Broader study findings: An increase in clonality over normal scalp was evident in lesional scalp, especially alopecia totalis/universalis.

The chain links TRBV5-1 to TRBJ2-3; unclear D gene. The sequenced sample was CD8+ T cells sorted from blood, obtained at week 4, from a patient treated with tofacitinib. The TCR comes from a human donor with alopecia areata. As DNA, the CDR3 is TGCGCCAGCAGCCCCAGCACAGATACGCAGTATTTT. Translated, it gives CASSPSTDTQYF.